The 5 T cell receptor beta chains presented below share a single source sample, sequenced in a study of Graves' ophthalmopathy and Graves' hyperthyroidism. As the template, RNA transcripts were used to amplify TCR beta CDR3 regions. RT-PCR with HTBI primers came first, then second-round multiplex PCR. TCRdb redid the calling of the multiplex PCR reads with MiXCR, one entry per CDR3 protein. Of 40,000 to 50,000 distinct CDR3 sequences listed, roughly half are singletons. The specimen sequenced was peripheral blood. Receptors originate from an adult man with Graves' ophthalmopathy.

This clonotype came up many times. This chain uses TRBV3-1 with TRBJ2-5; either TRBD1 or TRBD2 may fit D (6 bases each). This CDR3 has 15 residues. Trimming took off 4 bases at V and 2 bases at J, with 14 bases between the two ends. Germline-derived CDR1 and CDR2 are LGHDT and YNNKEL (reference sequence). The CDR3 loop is CASSRLEGGQETQYF. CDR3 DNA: TGTGCCAGCAGCCGACTAGAGGGGGGACAAGAGACCCAGTACTTC.

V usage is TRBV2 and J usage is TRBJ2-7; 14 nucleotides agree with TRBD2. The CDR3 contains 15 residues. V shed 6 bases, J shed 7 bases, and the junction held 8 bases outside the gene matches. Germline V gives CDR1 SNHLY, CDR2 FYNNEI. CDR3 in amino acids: CASRATSGGAGEQYF. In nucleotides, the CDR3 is TGTGCCAGCAGAGCGACTAGCGGGGGGGCGGGGGAGCAGTACTTC.

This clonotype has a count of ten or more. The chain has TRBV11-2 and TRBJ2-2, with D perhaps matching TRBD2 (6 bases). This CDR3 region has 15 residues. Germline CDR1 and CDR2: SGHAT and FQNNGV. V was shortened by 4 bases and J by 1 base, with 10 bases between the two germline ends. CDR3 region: CASSSGTWNTGELFF. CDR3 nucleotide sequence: TGTGCCAGCAGCTCCGGGACTTGGAACACCGGGGAGCTGTTTTTT. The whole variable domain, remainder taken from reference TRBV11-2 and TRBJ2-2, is EAGVAQSPRYKIIEKRQSVAFWCNPISGHATLYWYQQILGQGPKLLIQFQNNGVVDDSQLPKDRFSAERLKGVDSTLKIQPAKLEDSAVYLCASSSGTWNTGELFFGEGSRLTVL.

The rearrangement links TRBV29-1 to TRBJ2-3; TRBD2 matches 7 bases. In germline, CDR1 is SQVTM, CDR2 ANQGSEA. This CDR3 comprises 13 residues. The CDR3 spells CSFGGSRRDTQYF. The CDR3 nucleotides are TGCAGTTTCGGCGGGAGTCGCCGGGATACGCAGTATTTT.

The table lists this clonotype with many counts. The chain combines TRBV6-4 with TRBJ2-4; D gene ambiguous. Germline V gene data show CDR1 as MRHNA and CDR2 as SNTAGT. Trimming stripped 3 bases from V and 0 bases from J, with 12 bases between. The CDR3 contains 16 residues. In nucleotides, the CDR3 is TGTGCCAGCAGTGATTGGTCAGAGATAGCCAAAAACATTCAGTACTTC. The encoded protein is CASSDWSEIAKNIQYF.